The source of this T cell receptor (beta chain) is a study of shared clonotypes between healthy human individuals. Turning to the study itself: Donor composition was two women and a few men, aged 18 to 49. General study findings and limits: Richness estimates generally favored naive over memory subsets. Though the depth was large, rarefaction showed that sorted-subset sequencing was incomplete.

This clone was counted once. Its antigen is not known. The table came from immunoSEQ multiplex PCR; TCRdb's copy has only in-frame clones and leaves some out. The sample consists of over a million clones, 96% of them appearing once. Researchers partitioned CD4+ cells into CD45RA+ naive and CD45RA-negative memory subsets. Germline V gene data show CDR1 as SGHTS and CDR2 as YDEGEE. The CDR3 sequence is 16 residues long. Trimming removed 4 bases from V and 4 bases from J; junction bases left unmatched: 11. The sequence was collected from a young man in good health. The sequenced sample was naive CD4+ T cells sorted from blood. Subset in this sample: CD45RA+ positively selected. This rearrangement joins TRBV5-8 to TRBJ1-5; 7 nucleotides line up with TRBD1. The CDR3 loop reads CASSPITGVSNQPQHF. CDR3 in DNA: TGTGCCAGCAGCCCAATAACAGGGGTTTCAAATCAGCCCCAGCATTTT. The full variable domain, rest sourced from reference TRBV5-8 and TRBJ1-5, is EAGVTQSPTHLIKTRGQQATLRCSPISGHTSVYWYQQALGLGLQFLLWYDEGEERNRGNFPPRFSGRQFPNYSSELNVNALELEDSALYLCASSPITGVSNQPQHFGDGTRLSIL.